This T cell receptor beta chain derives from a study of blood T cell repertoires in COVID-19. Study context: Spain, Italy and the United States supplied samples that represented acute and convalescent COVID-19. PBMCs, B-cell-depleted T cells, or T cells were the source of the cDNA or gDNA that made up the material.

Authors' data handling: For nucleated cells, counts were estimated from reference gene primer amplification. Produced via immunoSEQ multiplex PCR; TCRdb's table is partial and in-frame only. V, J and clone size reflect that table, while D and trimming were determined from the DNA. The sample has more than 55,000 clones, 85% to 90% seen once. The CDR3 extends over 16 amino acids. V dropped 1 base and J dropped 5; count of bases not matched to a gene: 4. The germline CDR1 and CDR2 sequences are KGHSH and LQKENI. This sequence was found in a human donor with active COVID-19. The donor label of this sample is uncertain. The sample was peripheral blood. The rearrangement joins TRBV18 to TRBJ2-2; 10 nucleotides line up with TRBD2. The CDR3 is CASSPLAGGDTGELFF. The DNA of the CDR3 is TGTGCCAGCTCACCACTAGCGGGGGGCGATACCGGGGAGCTGTTTTTT. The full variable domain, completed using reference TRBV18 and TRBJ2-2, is NAGVMQNPRHLVRRRGQEARLRCSPMKGHSHVYWYRQLPEEGLKFMVYLQKENIIDESGMPKERFSAEFPKEGPSILRIQQVVRGDSAAYFCASSPLAGGDTGELFFGEGSRLTVL.